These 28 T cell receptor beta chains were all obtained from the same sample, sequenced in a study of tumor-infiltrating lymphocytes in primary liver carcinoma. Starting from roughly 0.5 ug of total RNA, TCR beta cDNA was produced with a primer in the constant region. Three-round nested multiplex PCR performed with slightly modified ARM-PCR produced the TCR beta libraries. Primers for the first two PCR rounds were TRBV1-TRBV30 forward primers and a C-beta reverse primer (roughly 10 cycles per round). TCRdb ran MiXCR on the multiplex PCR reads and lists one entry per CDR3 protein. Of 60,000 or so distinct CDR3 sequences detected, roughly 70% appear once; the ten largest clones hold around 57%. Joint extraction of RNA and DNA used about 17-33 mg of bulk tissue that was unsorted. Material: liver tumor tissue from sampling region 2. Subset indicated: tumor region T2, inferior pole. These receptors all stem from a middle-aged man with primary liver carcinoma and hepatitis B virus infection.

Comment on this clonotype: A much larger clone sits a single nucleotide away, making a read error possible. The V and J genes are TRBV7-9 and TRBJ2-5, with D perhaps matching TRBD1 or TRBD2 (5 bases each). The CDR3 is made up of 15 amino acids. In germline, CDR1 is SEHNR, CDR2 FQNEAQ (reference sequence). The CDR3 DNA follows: TGTGCCAGCAGCTTAGGAGCGCCGATGGGGGAGACCCAGTGCTTC. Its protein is CASSLGAPMGETQCF. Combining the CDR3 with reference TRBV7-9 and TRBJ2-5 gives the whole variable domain DTGVSQNPRHKITKRGQNVTFRCDPISEHNRLYWYRQTLGQGPEFLTYFQNEAQLEKSRLLSDRFSAERPKGSFSTLEIQRTEQGDSAMYLCASSLGAPMGETQCFGPGTRLLVL.

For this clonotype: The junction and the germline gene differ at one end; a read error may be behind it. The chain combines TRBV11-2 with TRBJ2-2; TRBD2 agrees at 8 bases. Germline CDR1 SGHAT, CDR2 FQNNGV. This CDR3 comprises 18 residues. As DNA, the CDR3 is TGTGCCAGCGGCCTTTATACCCTGACTAGCGCTAACACAGGGGAGCTGTTTTTT. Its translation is CASGLYTLTSANTGELFF. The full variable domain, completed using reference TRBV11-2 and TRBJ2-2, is EAGVAQSPRYKIIEKRQSVAFWCNPISGHATLYWYQQILGQGPKLLIQFQNNGVVDDSQLPKDRFSAERLKGVDSTLKIQPAKLEDSAVYLCASGLYTLTSANTGELFFGEGSRLTVL.

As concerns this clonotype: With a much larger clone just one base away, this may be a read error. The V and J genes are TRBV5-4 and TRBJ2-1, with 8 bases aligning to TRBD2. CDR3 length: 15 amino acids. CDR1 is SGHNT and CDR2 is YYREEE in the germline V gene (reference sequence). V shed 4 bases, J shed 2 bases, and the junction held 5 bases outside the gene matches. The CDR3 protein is CASSPRTSTYNEQFF. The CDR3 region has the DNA TGTGCCAGCAGCCCGCGGACTAGCACCTACAATGAGCAGTTCTTC.

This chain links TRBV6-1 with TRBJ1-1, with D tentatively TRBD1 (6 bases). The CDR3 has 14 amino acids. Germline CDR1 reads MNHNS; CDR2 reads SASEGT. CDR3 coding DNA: TGTGCAAGTCGAAGACGGGGGGCTGTGACTGAAGCTTTCTTT. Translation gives CASRRRGAVTEAFF.

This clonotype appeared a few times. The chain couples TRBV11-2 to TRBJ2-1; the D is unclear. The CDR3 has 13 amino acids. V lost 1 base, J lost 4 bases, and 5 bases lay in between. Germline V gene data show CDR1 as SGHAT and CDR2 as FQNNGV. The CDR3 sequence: CASSLGPYNEQFF. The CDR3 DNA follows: TGTGCCAGCAGCTTAGGGCCGTACAATGAGCAGTTCTTC.

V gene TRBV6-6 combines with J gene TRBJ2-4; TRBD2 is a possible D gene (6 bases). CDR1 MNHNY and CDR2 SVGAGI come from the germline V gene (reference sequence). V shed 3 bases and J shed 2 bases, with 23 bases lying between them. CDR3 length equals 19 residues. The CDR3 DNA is TGTGCCAGCAGTTATGGCGGATCGGGACTTCGAATCCCCAAAAACATTCAGTACTTC. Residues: CASSYGGSGLRIPKNIQYF.

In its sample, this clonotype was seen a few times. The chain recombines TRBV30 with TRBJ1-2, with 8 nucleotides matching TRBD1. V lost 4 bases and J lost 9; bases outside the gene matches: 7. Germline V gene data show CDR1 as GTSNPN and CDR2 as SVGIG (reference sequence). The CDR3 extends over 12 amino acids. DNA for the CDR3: TGTGCCTGGACCTGGGACAGGCTCAGCTACACCTTC. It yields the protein CAWTWDRLSYTF.

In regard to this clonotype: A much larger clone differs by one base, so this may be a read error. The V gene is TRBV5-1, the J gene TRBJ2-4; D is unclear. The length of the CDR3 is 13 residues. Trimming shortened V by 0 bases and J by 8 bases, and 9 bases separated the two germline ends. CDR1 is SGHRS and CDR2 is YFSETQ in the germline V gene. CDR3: CASSLVGLDIQYF. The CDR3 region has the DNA TGCGCCAGCAGCTTGGTGGGATTAGACATTCAGTACTTC.

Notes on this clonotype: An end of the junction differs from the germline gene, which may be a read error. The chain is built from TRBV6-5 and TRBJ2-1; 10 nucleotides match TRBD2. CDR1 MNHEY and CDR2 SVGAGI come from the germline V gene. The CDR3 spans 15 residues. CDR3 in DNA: TGTACCAGCAGGCGGCTAGCGGGAGAGGGATATGAGCAGTTCTTC. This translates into CTSRRLAGEGYEQFF.

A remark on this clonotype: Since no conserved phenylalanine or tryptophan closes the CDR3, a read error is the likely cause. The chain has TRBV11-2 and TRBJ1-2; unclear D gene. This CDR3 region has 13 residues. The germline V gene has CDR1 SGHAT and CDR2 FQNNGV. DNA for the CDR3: TGTGCTAGCAGCTTAATGGCTAACTATGGCTACACCTCC. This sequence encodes CASSLMANYGYTS.

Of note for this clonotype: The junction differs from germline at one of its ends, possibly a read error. Written as DNA, the CDR3 is TGTGCCAGCAGCTTAGGGACCGGTTATAATGAAAAACTATTTTTT. It encodes CASSLGTGYNEKLFF. The chain joins TRBV11-2 to TRBJ1-4; D uncertain. The CDR3 has 15 amino acids. Germline assignment: CDR1 SGHAT and CDR2 FQNNGV.

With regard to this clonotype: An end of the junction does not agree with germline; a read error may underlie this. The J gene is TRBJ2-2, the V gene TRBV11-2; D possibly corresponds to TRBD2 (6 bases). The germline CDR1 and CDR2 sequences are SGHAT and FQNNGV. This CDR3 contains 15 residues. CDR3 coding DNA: TGTGCCAATAGCTTTGCGGGATCGAACACCGGGGAGCCGTTTTTT. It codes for CANSFAGSNTGEPFF.

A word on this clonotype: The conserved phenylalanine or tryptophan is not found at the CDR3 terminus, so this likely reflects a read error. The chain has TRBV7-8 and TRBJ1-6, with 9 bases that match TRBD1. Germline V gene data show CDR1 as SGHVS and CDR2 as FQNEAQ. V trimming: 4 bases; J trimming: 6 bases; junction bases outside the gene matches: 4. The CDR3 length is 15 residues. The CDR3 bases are TGTGCCAGCAGCTCCATGGGACAGGGTAATTCACCCCTCCACTAC. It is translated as CASSSMGQGNSPLHY.

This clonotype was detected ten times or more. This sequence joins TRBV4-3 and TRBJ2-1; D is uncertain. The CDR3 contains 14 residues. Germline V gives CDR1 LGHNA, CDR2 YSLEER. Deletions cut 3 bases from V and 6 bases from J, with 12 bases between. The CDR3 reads CASSHTELVNEQFF. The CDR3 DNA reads TGCGCCAGCAGCCACACAGAGTTGGTCAATGAGCAGTTCTTC.

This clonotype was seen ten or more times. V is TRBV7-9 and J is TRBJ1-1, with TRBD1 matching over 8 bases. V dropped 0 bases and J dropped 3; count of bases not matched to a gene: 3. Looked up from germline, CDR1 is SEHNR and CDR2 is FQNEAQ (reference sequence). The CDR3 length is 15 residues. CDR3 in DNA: TGTGCCAGCAGCTTAGCGACAGGGGCGGACACTGAAGCTTTCTTT. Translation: CASSLATGADTEAFF.

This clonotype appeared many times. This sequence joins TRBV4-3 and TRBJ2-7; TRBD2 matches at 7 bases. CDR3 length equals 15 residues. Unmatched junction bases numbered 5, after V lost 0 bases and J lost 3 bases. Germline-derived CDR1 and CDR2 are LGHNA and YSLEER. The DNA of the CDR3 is TGCGCCAGCAGCCAAGATCGGGCTAGCGGCTACGAGCAGTACTTC. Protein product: CASSQDRASGYEQYF.

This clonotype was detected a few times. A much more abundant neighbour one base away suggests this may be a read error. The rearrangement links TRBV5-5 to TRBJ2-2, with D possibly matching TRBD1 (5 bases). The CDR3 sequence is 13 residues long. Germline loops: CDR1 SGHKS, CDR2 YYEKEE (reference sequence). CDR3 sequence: CASGLTVTGELFF. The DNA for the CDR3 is TGTGCCAGCGGCTTGACAGTCACCGGGGAGCTGTTTTTT.

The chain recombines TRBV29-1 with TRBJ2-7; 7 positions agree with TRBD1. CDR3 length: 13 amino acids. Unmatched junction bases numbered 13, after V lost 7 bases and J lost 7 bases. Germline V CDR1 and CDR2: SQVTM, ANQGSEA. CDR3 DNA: TGCAGCGCTCGACAGGGATTCACCCATGAGCAGTACTTC. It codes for CSARQGFTHEQYF.

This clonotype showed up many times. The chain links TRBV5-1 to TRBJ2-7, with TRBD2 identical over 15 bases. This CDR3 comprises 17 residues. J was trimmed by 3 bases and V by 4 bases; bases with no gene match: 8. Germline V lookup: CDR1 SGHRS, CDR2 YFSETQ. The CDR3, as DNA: TGCGCCAGCAGCCCCGGACTAGCGGGAGGGCCTAACTACGAGCAGTACTTC. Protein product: CASSPGLAGGPNYEQYF.

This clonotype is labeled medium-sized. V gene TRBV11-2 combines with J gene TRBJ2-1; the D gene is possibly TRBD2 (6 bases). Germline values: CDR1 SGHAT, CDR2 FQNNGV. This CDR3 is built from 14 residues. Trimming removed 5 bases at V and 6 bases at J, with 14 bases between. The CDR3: CASSGPTSPNEQFF. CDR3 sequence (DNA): TGTGCCAGCAGCGGTCCGACTAGTCCCAATGAGCAGTTCTTC.

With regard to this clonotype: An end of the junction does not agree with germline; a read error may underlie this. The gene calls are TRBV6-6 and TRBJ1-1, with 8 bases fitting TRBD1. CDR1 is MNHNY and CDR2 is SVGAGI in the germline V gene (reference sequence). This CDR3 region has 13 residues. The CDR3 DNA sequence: TGTGCCAGAAGCACAGGGGGGACTACTGAAGCTTCCTTT. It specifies CARSTGGTTEASF.

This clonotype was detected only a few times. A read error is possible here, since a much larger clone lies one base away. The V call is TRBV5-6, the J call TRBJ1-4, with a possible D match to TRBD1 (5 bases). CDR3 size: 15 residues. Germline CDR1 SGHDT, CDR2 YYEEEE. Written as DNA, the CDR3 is TGTGCCATCAGCTTGACCGGGACTTGGAGTGAAAAACTGTTTTTT. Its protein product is CAISLTGTWSEKLFF.

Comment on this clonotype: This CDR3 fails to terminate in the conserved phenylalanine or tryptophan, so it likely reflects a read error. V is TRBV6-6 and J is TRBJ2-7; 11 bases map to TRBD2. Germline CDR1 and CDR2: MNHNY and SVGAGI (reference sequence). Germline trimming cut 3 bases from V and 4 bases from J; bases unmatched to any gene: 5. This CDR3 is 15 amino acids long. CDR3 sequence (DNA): TGTGCCAGCAGTTATGGGGCTAGCGGGAGGTACGAGCAGTACTCC. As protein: CASSYGASGRYEQYS.

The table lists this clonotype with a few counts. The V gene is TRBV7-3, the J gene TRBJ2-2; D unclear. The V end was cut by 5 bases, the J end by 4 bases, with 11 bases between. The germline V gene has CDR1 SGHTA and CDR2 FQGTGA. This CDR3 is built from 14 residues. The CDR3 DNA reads TGTGCCAGCAGCCACGACAAGACCACCGGGGAGCTGTTTTTT. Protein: CASSHDKTTGELFF.

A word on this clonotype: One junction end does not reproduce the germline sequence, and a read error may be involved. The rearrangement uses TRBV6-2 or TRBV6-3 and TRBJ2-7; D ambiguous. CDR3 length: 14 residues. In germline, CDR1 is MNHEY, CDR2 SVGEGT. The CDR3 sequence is CANSYGQEIYEQYF. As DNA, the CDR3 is TGTGCCAACAGTTACGGGCAGGAGATCTACGAGCAGTACTTC.

The CDR3 region is CASSQWGARVYGYTF. CDR3 DNA sequence: TGTGCCAGCAGCCAATGGGGGGCCCGGGTCTATGGCTACACCTTC. This chain links TRBV4-2 with TRBJ1-2; weak D call: TRBD1 (6 bases). CDR1 is LGHNA and CDR2 is YNFKEQ in the germline V gene. Trimming stripped 2 bases from V and 4 bases from J, with 14 bases between. The CDR3 loop spans 15 amino acids.

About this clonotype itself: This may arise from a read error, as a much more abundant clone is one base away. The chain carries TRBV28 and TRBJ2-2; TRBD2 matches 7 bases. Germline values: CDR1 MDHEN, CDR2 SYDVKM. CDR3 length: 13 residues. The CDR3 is CASSLLRGRELLF. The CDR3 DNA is TGTGCCAGCAGTTTACTCAGAGGGAGGGAGCTGTTGTTT.

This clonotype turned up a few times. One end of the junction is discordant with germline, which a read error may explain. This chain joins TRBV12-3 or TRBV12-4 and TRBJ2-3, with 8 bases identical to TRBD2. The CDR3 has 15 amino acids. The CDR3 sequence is CANSPSGSRGDTQYF. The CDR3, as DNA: TGTGCCAACAGTCCTAGCGGGTCCAGAGGAGATACGCAGTATTTT.